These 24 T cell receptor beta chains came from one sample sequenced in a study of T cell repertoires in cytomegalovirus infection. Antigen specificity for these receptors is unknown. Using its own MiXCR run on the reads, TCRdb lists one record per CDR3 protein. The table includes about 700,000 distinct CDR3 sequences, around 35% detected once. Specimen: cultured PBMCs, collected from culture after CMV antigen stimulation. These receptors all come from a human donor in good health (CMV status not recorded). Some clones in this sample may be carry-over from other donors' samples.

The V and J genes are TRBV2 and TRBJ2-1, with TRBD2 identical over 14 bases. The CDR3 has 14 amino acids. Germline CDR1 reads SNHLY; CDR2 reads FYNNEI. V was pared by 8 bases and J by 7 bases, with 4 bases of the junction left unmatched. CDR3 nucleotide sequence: TGTGCCAGCCCGACTAGCGGGAGGGGGAATGAGCAGTTCTTC. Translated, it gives CASPTSGRGNEQFF. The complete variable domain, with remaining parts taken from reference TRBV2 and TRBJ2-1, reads EPEVTQTPSHQVTQMGQEVILRCVPISNHLYFYWYRQILGQKVEFLVSFYNNEISEKSEIFDDQFSVERPDGSNFTLKIRSTKLEDSAMYFCASPTSGRGNEQFFGPGTRLTVL.

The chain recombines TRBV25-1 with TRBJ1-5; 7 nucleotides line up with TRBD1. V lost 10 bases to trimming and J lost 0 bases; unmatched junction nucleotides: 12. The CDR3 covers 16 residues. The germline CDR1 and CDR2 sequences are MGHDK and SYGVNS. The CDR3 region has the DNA TGTGCCAAACCGGGACAGCGGGCCTATAGCAATCAGCCCCAGCATTTT. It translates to CAKPGQRAYSNQPQHF.

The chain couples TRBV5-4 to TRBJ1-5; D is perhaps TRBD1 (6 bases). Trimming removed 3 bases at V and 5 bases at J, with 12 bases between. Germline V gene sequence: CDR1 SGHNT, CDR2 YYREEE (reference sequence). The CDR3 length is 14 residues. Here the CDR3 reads CASSSQGSDQPQHF. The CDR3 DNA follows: TGTGCCAGCAGCTCGCAGGGGTCTGATCAGCCCCAGCATTTT.

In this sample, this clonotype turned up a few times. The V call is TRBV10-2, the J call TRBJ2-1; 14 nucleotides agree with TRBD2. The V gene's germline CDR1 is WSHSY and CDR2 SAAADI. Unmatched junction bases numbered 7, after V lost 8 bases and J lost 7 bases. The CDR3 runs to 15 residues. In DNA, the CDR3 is TGCGCCAGCGGCTGGACTAGCGGGAGGTTGAATGAGCAGTTCTTC. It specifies CASGWTSGRLNEQFF.

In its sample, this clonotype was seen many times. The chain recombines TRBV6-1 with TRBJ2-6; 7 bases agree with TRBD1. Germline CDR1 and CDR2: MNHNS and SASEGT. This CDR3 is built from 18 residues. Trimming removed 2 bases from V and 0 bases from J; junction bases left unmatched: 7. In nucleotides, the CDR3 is TGTGCCAGCAGTGAACTGACAGGGACCTACTCTGGGGCCAACGTCCTGACTTTC. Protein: CASSELTGTYSGANVLTF.

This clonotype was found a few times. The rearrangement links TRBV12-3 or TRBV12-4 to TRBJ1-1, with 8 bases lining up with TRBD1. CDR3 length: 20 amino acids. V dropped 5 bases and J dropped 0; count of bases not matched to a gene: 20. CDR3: CASSPRAVDRAYGLNTEAFF. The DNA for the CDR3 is TGTGCCAGCAGTCCGAGGGCAGTGGACAGGGCTTACGGTCTGAACACTGAAGCTTTCTTT.

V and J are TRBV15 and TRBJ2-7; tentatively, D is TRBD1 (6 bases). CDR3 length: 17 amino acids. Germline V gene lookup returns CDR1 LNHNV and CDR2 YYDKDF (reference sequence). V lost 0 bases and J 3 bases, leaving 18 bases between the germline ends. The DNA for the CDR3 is TGTGCCACCAGCAGAGATCTTCCCCAGGGGCGGTTCTACGAGCAGTACTTC. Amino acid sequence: CATSRDLPQGRFYEQYF.

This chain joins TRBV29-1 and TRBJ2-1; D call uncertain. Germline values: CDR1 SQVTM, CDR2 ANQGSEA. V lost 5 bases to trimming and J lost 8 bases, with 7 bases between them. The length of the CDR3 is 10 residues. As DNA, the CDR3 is TGCAGCGTTCGGTTCCATGAGCAGTTCTTC. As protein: CSVRFHEQFF.

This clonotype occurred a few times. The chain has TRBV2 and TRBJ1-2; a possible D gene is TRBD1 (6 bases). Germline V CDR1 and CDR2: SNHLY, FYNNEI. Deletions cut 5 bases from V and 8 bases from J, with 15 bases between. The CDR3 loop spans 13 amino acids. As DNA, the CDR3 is TGTGCCAGCAGTCGGGCTAACAGGGACGGCTACACCTTC. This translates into CASSRANRDGYTF. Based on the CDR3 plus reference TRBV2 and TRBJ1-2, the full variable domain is EPEVTQTPSHQVTQMGQEVILRCVPISNHLYFYWYRQILGQKVEFLVSFYNNEISEKSEIFDDQFSVERPDGSNFTLKIRSTKLEDSAMYFCASSRANRDGYTFGSGTRLTVV.

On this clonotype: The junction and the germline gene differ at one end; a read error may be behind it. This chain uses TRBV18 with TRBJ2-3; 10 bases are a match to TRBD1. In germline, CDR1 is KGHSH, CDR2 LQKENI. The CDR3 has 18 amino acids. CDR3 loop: CASSPLRAGTGVSDTQYF. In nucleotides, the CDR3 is TGTGCCAGCTCCCCACTTCGCGCCGGGACAGGGGTATCGGATACGCAGTATTTT.

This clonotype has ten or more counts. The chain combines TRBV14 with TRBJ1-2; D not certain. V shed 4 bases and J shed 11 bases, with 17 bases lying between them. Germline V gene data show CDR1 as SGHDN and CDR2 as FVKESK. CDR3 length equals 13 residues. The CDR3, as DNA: TGTGCCAGCAGCCCAGTGGAGAGATGGGGTTACACCTTC. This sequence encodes CASSPVERWGYTF.

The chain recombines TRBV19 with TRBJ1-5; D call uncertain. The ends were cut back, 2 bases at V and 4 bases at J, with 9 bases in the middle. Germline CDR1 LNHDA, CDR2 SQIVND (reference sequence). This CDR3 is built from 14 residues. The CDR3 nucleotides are TGTGCCAGTAGTATAAGGAGCATTAATCAGCCCCAGCATTTT. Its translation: CASSIRSINQPQHF.

The CDR3 protein is CASSYRQARRQPQHF. The CDR3 coding sequence is TGTGCCAGCAGTTACCGCCAAGCCCGCAGGCAGCCCCAGCATTTT. The chain combines TRBV6-2 or TRBV6-3 with TRBJ1-5; D gene uncertain. The CDR3 extends over 15 amino acids. Germline lookup yields CDR1 MNHEY and CDR2 SVGEGT. Trimming pared 2 bases from V and 7 bases from J, leaving 15 bases between.

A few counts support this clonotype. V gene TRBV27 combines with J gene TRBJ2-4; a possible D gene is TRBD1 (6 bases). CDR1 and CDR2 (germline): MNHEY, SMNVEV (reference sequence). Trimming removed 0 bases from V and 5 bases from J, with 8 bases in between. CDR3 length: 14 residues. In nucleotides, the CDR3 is TGTGCCAGCAGTTTATCGTGGACAGAAAACATTCAGTACTTC. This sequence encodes CASSLSWTENIQYF.

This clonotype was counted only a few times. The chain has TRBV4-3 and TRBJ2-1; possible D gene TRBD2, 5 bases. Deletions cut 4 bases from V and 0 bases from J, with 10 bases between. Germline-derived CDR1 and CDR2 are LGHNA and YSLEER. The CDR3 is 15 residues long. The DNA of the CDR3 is TGCGCCAGCAGCCCAGCGGCGACCTCCTACAATGAGCAGTTCTTC. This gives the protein CASSPAATSYNEQFF.

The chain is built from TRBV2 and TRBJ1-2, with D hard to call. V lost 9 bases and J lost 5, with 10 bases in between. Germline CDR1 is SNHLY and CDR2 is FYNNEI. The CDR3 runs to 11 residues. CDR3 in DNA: TGTGCCAGTCGGACGGGTTATGGCTACACCTTC. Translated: CASRTGYGYTF.

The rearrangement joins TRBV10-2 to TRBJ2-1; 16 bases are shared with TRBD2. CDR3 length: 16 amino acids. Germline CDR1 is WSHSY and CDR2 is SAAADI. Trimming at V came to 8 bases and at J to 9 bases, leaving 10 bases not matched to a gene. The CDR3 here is CASGPLGLAGGSEQFF. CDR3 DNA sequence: TGCGCCAGCGGACCATTGGGACTAGCGGGAGGGAGTGAGCAGTTCTTC.

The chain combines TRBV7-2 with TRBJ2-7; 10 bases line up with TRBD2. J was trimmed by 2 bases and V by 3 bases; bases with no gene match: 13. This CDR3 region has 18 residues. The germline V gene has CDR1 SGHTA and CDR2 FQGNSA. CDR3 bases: TGTGCCAGCAGCTTGATCGGCACTAGCGGGACTTGGGCCTACGAGCAGTACTTC. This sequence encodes CASSLIGTSGTWAYEQYF.

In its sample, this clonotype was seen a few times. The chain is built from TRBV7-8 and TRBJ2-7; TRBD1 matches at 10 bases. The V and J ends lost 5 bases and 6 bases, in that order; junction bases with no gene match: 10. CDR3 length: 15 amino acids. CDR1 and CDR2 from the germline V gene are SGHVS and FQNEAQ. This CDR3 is CASSRLRDRGSEQYF. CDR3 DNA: TGTGCCAGCAGCCGACTCCGGGACAGGGGATCCGAGCAGTACTTC.

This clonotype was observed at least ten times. DNA of the CDR3: TGTGCCAGCAGCTTAGCCACAGTCCAGACCTGGCCGCAGTTCTTC. Protein sequence: CASSLATVQTWPQFF. The chain is built from TRBV7-2 and TRBJ2-1, with D hard to call. The germline V gene encodes CDR1 SGHTA and CDR2 FQGNSA. This CDR3 has 15 amino acids. Trimming pared 0 bases from V and 12 bases from J, leaving 18 bases between.

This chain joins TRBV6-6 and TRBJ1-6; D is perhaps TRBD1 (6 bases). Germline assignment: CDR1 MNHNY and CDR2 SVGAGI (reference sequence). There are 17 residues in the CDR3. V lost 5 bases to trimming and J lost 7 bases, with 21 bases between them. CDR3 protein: CASSQTLTGIWNSPLHF. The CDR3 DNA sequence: TGTGCCAGCAGTCAAACCCTTACAGGGATTTGGAATTCACCCCTCCACTTT.

The CDR3 sequence: CASSRQQGHEQFF. In DNA form, the CDR3 reads TGCGCCAGCAGCCGGCAGCAGGGCCATGAGCAGTTCTTC. The V and J genes are TRBV4-1 and TRBJ2-1; D is possibly TRBD1 (5 bases). The V end was cut by 4 bases, the J end by 8 bases, with 12 bases between. The CDR3 length is 13 residues. Germline V gene data show CDR1 as MGHRA and CDR2 as YSYEKL.

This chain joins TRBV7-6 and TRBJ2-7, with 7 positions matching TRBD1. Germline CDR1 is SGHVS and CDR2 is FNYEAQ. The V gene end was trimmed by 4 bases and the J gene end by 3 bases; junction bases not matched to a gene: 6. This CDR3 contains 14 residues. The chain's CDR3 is CASSSRQGHYEQYF. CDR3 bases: TGTGCCAGCAGCTCTCGACAGGGCCACTACGAGCAGTACTTC.

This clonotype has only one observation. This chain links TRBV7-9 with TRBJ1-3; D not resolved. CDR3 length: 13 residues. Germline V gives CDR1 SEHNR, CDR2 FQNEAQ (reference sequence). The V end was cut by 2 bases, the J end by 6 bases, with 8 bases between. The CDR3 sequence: CASSLTETNTIYF. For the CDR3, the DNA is TGTGCCAGCAGCTTAACAGAGACAAACACCATATATTTT.